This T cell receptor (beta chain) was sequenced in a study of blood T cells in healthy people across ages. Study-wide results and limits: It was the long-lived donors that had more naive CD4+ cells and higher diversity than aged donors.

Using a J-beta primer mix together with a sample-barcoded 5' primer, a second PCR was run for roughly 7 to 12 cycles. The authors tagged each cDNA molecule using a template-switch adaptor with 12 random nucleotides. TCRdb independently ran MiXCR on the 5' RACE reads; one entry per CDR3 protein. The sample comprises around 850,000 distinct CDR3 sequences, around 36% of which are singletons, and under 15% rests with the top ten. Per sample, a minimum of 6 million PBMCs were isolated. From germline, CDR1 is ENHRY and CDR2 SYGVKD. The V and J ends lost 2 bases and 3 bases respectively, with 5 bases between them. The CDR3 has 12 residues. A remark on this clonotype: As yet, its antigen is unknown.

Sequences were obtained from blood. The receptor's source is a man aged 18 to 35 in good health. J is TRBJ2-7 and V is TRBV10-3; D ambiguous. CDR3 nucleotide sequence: TGTGCCATCAGTGAGGGGATCTACGAGCAGTACTTC. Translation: CAISEGIYEQYF.